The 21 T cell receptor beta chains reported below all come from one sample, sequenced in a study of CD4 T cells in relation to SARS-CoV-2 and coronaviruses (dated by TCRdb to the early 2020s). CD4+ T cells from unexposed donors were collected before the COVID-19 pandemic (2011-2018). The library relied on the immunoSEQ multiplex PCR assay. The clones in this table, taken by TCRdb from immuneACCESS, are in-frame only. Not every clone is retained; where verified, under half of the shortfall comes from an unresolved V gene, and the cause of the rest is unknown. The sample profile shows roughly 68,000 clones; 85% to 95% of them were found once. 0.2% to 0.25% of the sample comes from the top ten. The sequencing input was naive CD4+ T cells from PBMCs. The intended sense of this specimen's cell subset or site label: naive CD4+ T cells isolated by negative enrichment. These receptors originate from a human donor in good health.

The CDR3: CASSLLQGNEQFF. The CDR3 DNA sequence: TGCGCCAGCAGCTTGCTACAGGGCAATGAGCAGTTCTTC. V and J are TRBV5-1 and TRBJ2-1, with D possibly matching TRBD1 (6 bases). Germline CDR1 reads SGHRS; CDR2 reads YFSETQ. The CDR3 covers 13 residues. V shed 1 base and J shed 6 bases, with 8 bases lying between them.

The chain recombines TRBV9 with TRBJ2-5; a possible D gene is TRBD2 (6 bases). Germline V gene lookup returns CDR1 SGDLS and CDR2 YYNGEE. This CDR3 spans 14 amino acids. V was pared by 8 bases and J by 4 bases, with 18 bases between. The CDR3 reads CARGGRGLPETQYF. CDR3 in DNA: TGTGCCAGGGGGGGTCGGGGTCTGCCAGAGACCCAGTACTTC.

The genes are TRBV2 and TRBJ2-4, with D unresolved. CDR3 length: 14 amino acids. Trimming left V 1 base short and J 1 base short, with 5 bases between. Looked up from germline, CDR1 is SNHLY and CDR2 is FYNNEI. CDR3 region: CASSEGAAKNIQYF. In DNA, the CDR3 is TGTGCCAGCAGTGAAGGGGCGGCCAAAAACATTCAGTACTTC.

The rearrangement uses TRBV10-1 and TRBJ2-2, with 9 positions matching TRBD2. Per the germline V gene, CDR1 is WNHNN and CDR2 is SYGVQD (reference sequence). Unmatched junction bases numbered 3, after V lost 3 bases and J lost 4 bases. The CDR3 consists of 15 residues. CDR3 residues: CASSDGGRVTGELFF. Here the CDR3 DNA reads TGCGCCAGCAGTGACGGCGGGAGGGTCACCGGGGAGCTGTTTTTT.

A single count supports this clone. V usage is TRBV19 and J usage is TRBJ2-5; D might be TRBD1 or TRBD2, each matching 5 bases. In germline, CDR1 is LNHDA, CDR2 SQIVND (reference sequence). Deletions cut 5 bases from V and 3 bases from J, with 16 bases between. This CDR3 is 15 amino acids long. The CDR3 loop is CASSPPGTAKETQYF. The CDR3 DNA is TGTGCCAGTAGTCCCCCCGGGACGGCAAAAGAGACCCAGTACTTC.

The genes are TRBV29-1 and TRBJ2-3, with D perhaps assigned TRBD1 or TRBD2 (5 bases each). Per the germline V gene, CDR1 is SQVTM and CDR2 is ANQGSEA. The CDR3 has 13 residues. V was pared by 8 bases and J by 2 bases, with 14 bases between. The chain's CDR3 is CSQSGPVTDTQYF. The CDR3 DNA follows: TGCAGCCAATCGGGGCCCGTCACAGATACGCAGTATTTT.

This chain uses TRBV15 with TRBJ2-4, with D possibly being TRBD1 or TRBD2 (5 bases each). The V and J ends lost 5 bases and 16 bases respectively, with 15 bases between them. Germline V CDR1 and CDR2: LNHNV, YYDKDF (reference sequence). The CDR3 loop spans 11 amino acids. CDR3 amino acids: CATSGPGPTYF. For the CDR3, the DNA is TGTGCCACCAGCGGTCCGGGACCAACATACTTC. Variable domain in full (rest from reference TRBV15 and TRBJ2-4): DAMVIQNPRYQVTQFGKPVTLSCSQTLNHNVMYWYQQKSSQAPKLLFHYYDKDFNNEADTPDNFQSRRPNTSFCFLDIRSPGLGDTAMYLCATSGPGPTYFGAGTRLSVL.

CDR3 sequence (DNA): TGCGCCAGCAGCCCTAGGGGGGTCACCGGGGAGCTGTTTTTT. It specifies CASSPRGVTGELFF. This chain connects TRBV5-1 to TRBJ2-2; D might be TRBD1 or TRBD2, each matching 6 bases. The V and J ends lost 4 bases and 4 bases respectively, with 11 bases between them. Germline V lookup: CDR1 SGHRS, CDR2 YFSETQ. The CDR3 spans 14 residues.

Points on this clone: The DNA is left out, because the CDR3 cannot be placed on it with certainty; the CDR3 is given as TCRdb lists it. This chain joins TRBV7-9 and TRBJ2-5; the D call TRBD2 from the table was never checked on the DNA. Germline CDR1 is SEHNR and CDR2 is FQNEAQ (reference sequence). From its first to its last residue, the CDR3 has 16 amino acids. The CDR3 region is CASSFGPGLAAETQYF.

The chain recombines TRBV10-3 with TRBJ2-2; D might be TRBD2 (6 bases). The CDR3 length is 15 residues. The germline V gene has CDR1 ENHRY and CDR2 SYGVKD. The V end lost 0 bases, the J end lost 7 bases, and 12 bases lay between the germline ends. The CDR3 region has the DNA TGTGCCATCAGTGAGTCAACGGGCGGGATCGGGGAGCTGTTTTTT. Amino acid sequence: CAISESTGGIGELFF.

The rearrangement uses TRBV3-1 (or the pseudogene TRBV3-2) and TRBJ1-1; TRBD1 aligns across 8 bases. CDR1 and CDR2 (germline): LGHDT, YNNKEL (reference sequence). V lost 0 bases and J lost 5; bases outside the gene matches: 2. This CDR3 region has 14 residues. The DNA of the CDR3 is TGTGCCAGCAGCCAAGAGGACAGGGAGACTGAAGCTTTCTTT. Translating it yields CASSQEDRETEAFF.

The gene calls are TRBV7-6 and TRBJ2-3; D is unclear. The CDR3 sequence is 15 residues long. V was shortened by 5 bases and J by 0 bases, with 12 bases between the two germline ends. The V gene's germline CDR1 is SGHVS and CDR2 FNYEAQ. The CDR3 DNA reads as TGTGCCAGCAGCCCCTGGCCCGGAAGCACAGATACGCAGTATTTT. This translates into CASSPWPGSTDTQYF. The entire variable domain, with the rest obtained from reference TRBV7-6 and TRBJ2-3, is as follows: GAGVSQSPRYKVTKRGQDVALRCDPISGHVSLYWYRQALGQGPEFLTYFNYEAQQDKSGLPNDRFSAERPEGSISTLTIQRTEQRDSAMYRCASSPWPGSTDTQYFGPGTRLTVL.

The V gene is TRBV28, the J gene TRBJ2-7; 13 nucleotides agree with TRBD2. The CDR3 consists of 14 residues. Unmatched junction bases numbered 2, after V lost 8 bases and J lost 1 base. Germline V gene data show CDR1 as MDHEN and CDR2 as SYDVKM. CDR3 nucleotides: TGTGCCAGCCTGGGACTAGCGGGGTCCTACGAGCAGTACTTC. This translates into CASLGLAGSYEQYF.

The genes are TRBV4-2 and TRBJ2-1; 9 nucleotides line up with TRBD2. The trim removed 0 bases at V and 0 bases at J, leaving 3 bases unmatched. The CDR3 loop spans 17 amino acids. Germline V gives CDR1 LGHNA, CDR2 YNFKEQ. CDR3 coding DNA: TGTGCCAGCAGCCAAGAAAGCGGGAGGTTCTCCTACAATGAGCAGTTCTTC. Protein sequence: CASSQESGRFSYNEQFF.

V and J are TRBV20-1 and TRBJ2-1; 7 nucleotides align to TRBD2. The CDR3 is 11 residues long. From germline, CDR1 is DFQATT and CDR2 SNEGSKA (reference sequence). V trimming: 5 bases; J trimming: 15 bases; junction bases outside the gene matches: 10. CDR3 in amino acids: CSAPAREELFF. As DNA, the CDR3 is TGCAGTGCTCCCGCCCGGGAGGAATTGTTCTTC.

CDR3 sequence reads: CASSLEGLGLTPETQYF. The CDR3, as DNA: TGTGCCAGCAGCTTAGAGGGTCTGGGACTCACACCGGAGACCCAGTACTTC. The V call is TRBV7-2, the J call TRBJ2-5; D is possibly TRBD2 (6 bases). The germline CDR1 and CDR2 sequences are SGHTA and FQGNSA. V was pared by 1 base and J by 5 bases, with 20 bases between. The length of the CDR3 is 17 residues.

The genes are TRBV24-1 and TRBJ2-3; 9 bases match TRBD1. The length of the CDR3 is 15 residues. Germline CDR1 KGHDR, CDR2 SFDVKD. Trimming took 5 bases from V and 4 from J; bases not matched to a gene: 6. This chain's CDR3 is CATSVNRGLADTQYF. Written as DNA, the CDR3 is TGTGCCACCAGTGTCAACAGGGGGCTGGCAGATACGCAGTATTTT.

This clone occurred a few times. The CDR3 loop reads CASSLILAGGLDTQYF. The CDR3 DNA follows: TGTGCCAGCAGCTTAATTCTCGCGGGGGGGCTGGATACGCAGTATTTT. J is TRBJ2-3 and V is TRBV7-2; TRBD2 matches at 9 bases. CDR3 length equals 16 residues. Per germline, CDR1 SGHTA and CDR2 FQGNSA. V dropped 2 bases and J dropped 6; count of bases not matched to a gene: 9.

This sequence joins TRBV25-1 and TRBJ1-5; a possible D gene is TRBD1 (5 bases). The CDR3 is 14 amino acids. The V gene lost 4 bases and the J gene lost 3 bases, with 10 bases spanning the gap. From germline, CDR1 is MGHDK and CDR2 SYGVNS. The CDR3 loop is CASSVDSYNQPQHF. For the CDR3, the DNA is TGTGCCAGCAGTGTAGACAGTTACAATCAGCCCCAGCATTTT.

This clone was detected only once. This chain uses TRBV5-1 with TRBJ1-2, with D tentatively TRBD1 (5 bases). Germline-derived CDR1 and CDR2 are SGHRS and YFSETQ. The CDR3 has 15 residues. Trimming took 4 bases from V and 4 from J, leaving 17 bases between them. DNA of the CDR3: TGCGCCAGCAGCCCGTCGGGACCCTATTTCTATGGCTACACCTTC. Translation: CASSPSGPYFYGYTF.

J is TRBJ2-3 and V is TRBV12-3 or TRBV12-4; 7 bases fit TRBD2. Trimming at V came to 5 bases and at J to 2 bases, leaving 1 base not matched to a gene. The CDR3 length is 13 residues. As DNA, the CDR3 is TGTGCCAGCAGTCGGGGGGACACAGATACGCAGTATTTT. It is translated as CASSRGDTDTQYF.